The next 26 T cell receptor beta chains were all read from a single sample in a study of T-cell memory formation after mild COVID-19. From the 5' RACE reads, TCRdb called clonotypes with MiXCR, one entry per CDR3 protein. Here the sample spans about 170,000 distinct CDR3 sequences, approximately 12% being singletons. Sequenced sample: PBMCs or a T cell subset sorted from them (not recorded which). All receptors come from a man aged 18 to 29 who had mild COVID-19 (a few samples of this study predate the infection). Cell type and time point are not known.

The V call is TRBV5-5, the J call TRBJ2-7, with TRBD1 as a possible D gene (6 bases). This CDR3 region has 13 residues. Germline values: CDR1 SGHKS, CDR2 YYEKEE (reference sequence). Trimming stripped 1 base from V and 7 bases from J, with 12 bases between. CDR3 amino acids: CASSLSGEWEQYV. CDR3 DNA: TGTGCCAGCAGCTTGTCAGGGGAATGGGAGCAGTACGTC.

This clonotype has only a few counts. This chain joins TRBV4-1 and TRBJ1-6, with D possibly TRBD1 on 5 matching bases. Germline-derived CDR1 and CDR2 are MGHRA and YSYEKL. This CDR3 spans 12 amino acids. V gave up 1 base and J gave up 18 bases, with 13 bases separating them. This CDR3 is CASSQVGRTPHF. Here the CDR3 DNA reads TGCGCCAGCAGCCAAGTGGGGCGAACCCCCCACTTT.

This clonotype was counted a few times. The chain has TRBV5-1 and TRBJ1-1; D possibly corresponds to TRBD1 (5 bases). Trimming removed 4 bases from V and 4 bases from J, with 14 bases in between. CDR3 size: 14 residues. The germline CDR1 and CDR2 sequences are SGHRS and YFSETQ. CDR3 nucleotide sequence: TGCGCCAGCAGCCTGGACCCCGGGGGCACTGAAGCTTTCTTT. Its protein is CASSLDPGGTEAFF.

The J gene is TRBJ1-2, the V gene TRBV6-5; 7 nucleotides line up with TRBD1. Per germline, CDR1 MNHEY and CDR2 SVGAGI. Losses at the gene ends were 4 bases for V and 9 bases for J; bases not matched to a gene: 17. CDR3 length: 16 residues. The CDR3 region is CASSFGQAKDQISYTF. DNA for the CDR3: TGTGCCAGCAGTTTTGGACAGGCCAAGGACCAGATAAGCTACACCTTC.

This chain joins TRBV2 and TRBJ2-1; D remains ambiguous. The length of the CDR3 is 12 residues. The germline CDR1 and CDR2 sequences are SNHLY and FYNNEI. V dropped 2 bases and J dropped 10 bases, with 9 bases sitting between them. CDR3 amino acids: CASSEQSREQFF. CDR3 bases: TGTGCCAGCAGTGAACAGTCTCGGGAGCAGTTCTTC.

The rearrangement joins TRBV2 to TRBJ2-3; D is unresolved. Trimming left V 3 bases short and J 1 base short, with 8 bases between. This CDR3 spans 14 amino acids. Germline lookup yields CDR1 SNHLY and CDR2 FYNNEI. This chain's CDR3 is CASSELVRTDTQYF. DNA for the CDR3: TGTGCCAGCAGTGAGCTAGTCCGCACAGATACGCAGTATTTT.

The chain carries TRBV24-1 and TRBJ2-3, with D possibly called TRBD1 or TRBD2 (5 bases each). Germline assignment: CDR1 KGHDR and CDR2 SFDVKD. CDR3 length: 16 amino acids. V was trimmed by 0 bases and J by 2 bases, leaving 11 bases between them. The CDR3 here is CATSDLGRDHTDTQYF. The DNA of the CDR3 is TGTGCCACCAGTGATTTGGGACGGGACCACACAGATACGCAGTATTTT.

This clonotype was detected ten times or more. V and J are TRBV18 and TRBJ1-4; 7 bases match TRBD1. The length of the CDR3 is 16 residues. The ends lost 4 bases at V and 3 bases at J; junction bases unmatched: 8. Looked up from germline, CDR1 is KGHSH and CDR2 is LQKENI. CDR3 region: CASSLGTAAANEKLFF. The CDR3 DNA reads as TGTGCCAGCTCACTAGGGACAGCGGCGGCTAATGAAAAACTGTTTTTT.

The rearrangement uses TRBV25-1 and TRBJ1-3, with unresolved D. V was shortened by 0 bases and J by 0 bases, with 12 bases between the two germline ends. Per the germline V gene, CDR1 is MGHDK and CDR2 is SYGVNS. This CDR3 region has 17 residues. The CDR3, as DNA: TGTGCCAGCAGTGAATACGAGGGAAGAGGCTCTGGAAACACCATATATTTT. Its protein is CASSEYEGRGSGNTIYF. The whole variable domain, filled in from reference TRBV25-1 and TRBJ1-3, reads EADIYQTPRYLVIGTGKKITLECSQTMGHDKMYWYQQDPGMELHLIHYSYGVNSTEKGDLSSESTVSRIRTEHFPLTLESARPSHTSQYLCASSEYEGRGSGNTIYFGEGSWLTVV.

The rearrangement links TRBV7-8 to TRBJ2-5; 7 positions agree with TRBD2. Germline V gene sequence: CDR1 SGHVS, CDR2 FQNEAQ. This CDR3 has 14 residues. Germline trimming cut 5 bases from V and 6 bases from J; bases unmatched to any gene: 9. CDR3 in DNA: TGTGCCAGCAGCCAGGCGGGGGACTTGCAGACCCAGTACTTC. It translates to CASSQAGDLQTQYF.

This chain connects TRBV6-5 to TRBJ2-4, with TRBD2 as a possible D gene (7 bases). The CDR3 sequence is 15 residues long. The germline V gene has CDR1 MNHEY and CDR2 SVGAGI. V lost 6 bases to trimming and J lost 7 bases, with 19 bases between them. CDR3 coding DNA: TGTGCCAGCAGCCCTCCTGGGGGGGCTAAGAACATTCAGTACTTC. It specifies CASSPPGGAKNIQYF.

The chain combines TRBV7-2 with TRBJ1-1; D not resolved. Germline loops: CDR1 SGHTA, CDR2 FQGNSA. The CDR3 spans 14 residues. Trimming removed 3 bases at V and 1 base at J, with 9 bases between. CDR3 sequence reads: CASSFSTSNTEAFF. The DNA for the CDR3 is TGTGCCAGCAGCTTTTCTACCTCGAACACTGAAGCTTTCTTT. Combining the CDR3 with reference TRBV7-2 and TRBJ1-1 gives the whole variable domain GAGVSQSPSNKVTEKGKDVELRCDPISGHTALYWYRQSLGQGLEFLIYFQGNSAPDKSGLPSDRFSAERTGGSVSTLTIQRTQQEDSAVYLCASSFSTSNTEAFFGQGTRLTVV.

The chain couples TRBV12-3 or TRBV12-4 to TRBJ2-5; 8 bases fit TRBD2. This CDR3 contains 16 residues. With 5 bases clipped from V and 4 bases from J, the junction kept 12 bases outside the gene matches. As DNA, the CDR3 is TGTGCCAGCAGTGAACTTCGGGCGGGGGGACCAGAGACCCAGTACTTC. Protein product: CASSELRAGGPETQYF.

This clonotype was seen a few times. V is TRBV12-3 or TRBV12-4 and J is TRBJ1-2; 9 bases fit TRBD1. This CDR3 is 14 amino acids long. The trim removed 7 bases at V and 6 bases at J, leaving 9 bases unmatched. The CDR3 DNA is TGTGCCAGCACCACAGGGGGCGGGCGGCATGGCTACACCTTC. This codes for CASTTGGGRHGYTF.

V and J are TRBV7-9 and TRBJ1-1; no firm D call. CDR1 is SEHNR and CDR2 is FQNEAQ in the germline V gene (reference sequence). Trimming shortened V by 2 bases and J by 1 base, and 8 bases separated the two germline ends. This CDR3 is 14 amino acids long. DNA for the CDR3: TGTGCCAGCAGCTTATATATCGGGAACACTGAAGCTTTCTTT. Protein: CASSLYIGNTEAFF. The full variable domain, completed using reference TRBV7-9 and TRBJ1-1, is DTGVSQNPRHKITKRGQNVTFRCDPISEHNRLYWYRQTLGQGPEFLTYFQNEAQLEKSRLLSDRFSAERPKGSFSTLEIQRTEQGDSAMYLCASSLYIGNTEAFFGQGTRLTVV.

This clonotype was picked up a small number of times. The rearrangement uses TRBV5-4 and TRBJ2-7; TRBD1 might be the D (5 bases). The CDR3 extends over 12 amino acids. Trimming took 1 base from V and 7 from J, leaving 9 bases between them. CDR1 is SGHNT and CDR2 is YYREEE in the germline V gene (reference sequence). DNA of the CDR3: TGTGCCAGCAGCTTGAATAACAGGGAGCAGTACGTC. Protein product: CASSLNNREQYV.

This clonotype occurred a few times. J is TRBJ1-5 and V is TRBV15; 11 positions agree with TRBD1. The trim removed 0 bases at V and 6 bases at J, leaving 4 bases unmatched. Germline CDR1 is LNHNV and CDR2 is YYDKDF (reference sequence). There are 16 residues in the CDR3. CDR3 DNA: TGTGCCACCAGCAGAGATGTGGGACAGGGGGGTCAGCCCCAGCATTTT. This translates into CATSRDVGQGGQPQHF.

The table lists this clonotype with a few counts. This chain links TRBV5-1 with TRBJ2-4; 7 bases align to TRBD2. Per germline, CDR1 SGHRS and CDR2 YFSETQ. V gave up 4 bases and J gave up 7 bases; unmatched junction bases: 17. This CDR3 has 17 residues. The CDR3 here is CASSAIQGRGRGNIQYF. CDR3 DNA: TGCGCCAGCAGCGCCATCCAAGGGAGGGGCCGGGGGAACATTCAGTACTTC.

In its sample, this clonotype was seen a few times. J is TRBJ2-4 and V is TRBV18; 7 bases agree with TRBD1. V shed 3 bases and J 0 bases; nucleotides not matched to a gene: 5. Germline V lookup: CDR1 KGHSH, CDR2 LQKENI. The CDR3 contains 16 residues. CDR3 DNA sequence: TGTGCCAGCTCACCGGGACAGATTTTAGCCAAAAACATTCAGTACTTC. This codes for CASSPGQILAKNIQYF.

The J gene is TRBJ2-7, the V gene TRBV21-1; the DNA was not compared with TRBD1, the D call given in the table. TRBV21-1 is recorded as a pseudogene. CDR3 size: 14 residues. Written as DNA, the CDR3 is TGTGCCACCGGAGCGGGACAGGGGATACACGAGCAGTACGTC. Protein product: CATGAGQGIHEQYV.

The V call is TRBV13, the J call TRBJ1-2; TRBD1 aligns across 8 bases. The CDR3 length is 13 residues. Germline V gives CDR1 PRHDT, CDR2 FYEKMQ (reference sequence). The ends lost 6 bases at V and 6 bases at J; junction bases unmatched: 6. The CDR3, as DNA: TGTGCCAGCAGTTCTCAGGGGGCTGATGGCTACACCTTC. This translates into CASSSQGADGYTF.

The V gene is TRBV11-2, the J gene TRBJ1-1, with D possibly TRBD1 on 5 matching bases. Trimming left V 2 bases short and J 5 bases short, with 9 bases between. This CDR3 has 13 residues. The germline CDR1 and CDR2 sequences are SGHAT and FQNNGV. CDR3 sequence (DNA): TGTGCCAGCAGCTTATCGTGGGGGACTGAAGCTTTCTTT. As protein: CASSLSWGTEAFF.

The table lists this clonotype with a few counts. The V gene is TRBV20-1, the J gene TRBJ1-3; unclear D gene. The CDR3 length is 13 residues. Germline V CDR1 and CDR2: DFQATT, SNEGSKA (reference sequence). The V and J ends lost 2 bases and 3 bases respectively, with 8 bases between them. This CDR3 is CSARWAGGNTIYF. DNA of the CDR3: TGCAGTGCTAGATGGGCAGGTGGAAACACCATATATTTT.

This clonotype appeared a few times. The chain carries TRBV7-2 and TRBJ1-2, with D possibly matching TRBD1 (5 bases). The length of the CDR3 is 16 residues. The ends were cut back, 3 bases at V and 1 base at J, with 15 bases in the middle. Looked up from germline, CDR1 is SGHTA and CDR2 is FQGNSA. CDR3 bases: TGTGCCAGCAGCTTTGCTGGGAGGGGTAATAACTATGGCTACACCTTC. Translation: CASSFAGRGNNYGYTF.

At least ten counts were recorded for this clonotype. The chain combines TRBV7-3 with TRBJ2-2; D call uncertain. With 5 bases removed from V and 3 bases from J, the gap between germline ends came to 7 bases. In germline, CDR1 is SGHTA, CDR2 FQGTGA. The CDR3 sequence is 13 residues long. The CDR3 region has the DNA TGTGCCAGCAGCCTTAGTTACACCGGGGAGCTGTTTTTT. As protein: CASSLSYTGELFF.

This clonotype has more than one count but fewer than ten. The chain joins TRBV12-3 or TRBV12-4 to TRBJ2-3; no firm D call. This CDR3 comprises 13 residues. Trimming left V 3 bases short and J 6 bases short, with 10 bases between. CDR3 sequence reads: CASSLMGRDTQYF. The DNA for the CDR3 is TGTGCCAGCAGTTTGATGGGTCGGGATACGCAGTATTTT.